This T cell receptor beta chain is from a study of cytomegalovirus exposure and HLA in healthy donors. Findings and limits, study-wide: Researchers catalogued about 150 TCR beta chains as cytomegalovirus-associated. As a later analysis revealed, most CMV-associated TCR beta chains appeared HLA-restricted.

The CDR3 runs to 16 residues. After removal of 0 bases from V and 7 bases from J, the junction contained 6 bases not matched to a gene. Germline V gives CDR1 LGHNA, CDR2 YSLEER. The PCR contained 60 Vbeta and 13 Jbeta primers. In the authors' methods: Later, an analysis found about 80 million unique TCR beta chains, and about 10 million of these were shared. This table comes from immunoSEQ multiplex PCR, and its TCRdb copy is limited to in-frame clones, with some not included. The D gene and trimming were derived from the DNA, and the V and J assignments and clone size from that table. Counted here are about 140,000 clones, about 82% occurring once; the ten biggest clones make up more than 3%. For this clone: What it recognizes is unknown.

The sample was PBMCs. The rearrangement links TRBV4-3 to TRBJ2-4; 10 bases are shared with TRBD1. The origin of this receptor is a male donor in good health and CMV-seronegative. CDR3 amino acids: CASSQDQDRGLNIQYF. The CDR3 region has the DNA TGCGCCAGCAGCCAAGATCAAGACAGGGGGCTGAACATTCAGTACTTC.